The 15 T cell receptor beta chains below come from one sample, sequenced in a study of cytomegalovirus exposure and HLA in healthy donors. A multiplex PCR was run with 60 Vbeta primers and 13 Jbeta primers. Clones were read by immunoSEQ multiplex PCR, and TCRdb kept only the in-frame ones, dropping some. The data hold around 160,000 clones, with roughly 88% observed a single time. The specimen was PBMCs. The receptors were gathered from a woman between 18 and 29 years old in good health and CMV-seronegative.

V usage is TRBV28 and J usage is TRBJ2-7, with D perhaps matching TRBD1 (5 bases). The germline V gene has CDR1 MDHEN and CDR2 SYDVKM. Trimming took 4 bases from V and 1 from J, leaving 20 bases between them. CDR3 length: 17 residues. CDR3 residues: CASSSIPPGHLSYEQYF. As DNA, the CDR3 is TGTGCCAGCAGTTCCATCCCCCCAGGACATTTATCCTACGAGCAGTACTTC.

CDR3 amino acids: CASSFSWGPTTYEQYF. DNA for the CDR3: TGTGCCAGCAGTTTTTCCTGGGGGCCCACTACCTACGAGCAGTACTTC. This chain links TRBV27 with TRBJ2-7; D possibly corresponds to TRBD1 (6 bases). There are 16 residues in the CDR3. Trimming took off 3 bases at V and 2 bases at J, with 17 bases between the two ends. Germline values: CDR1 MNHEY, CDR2 SMNVEV (reference sequence).

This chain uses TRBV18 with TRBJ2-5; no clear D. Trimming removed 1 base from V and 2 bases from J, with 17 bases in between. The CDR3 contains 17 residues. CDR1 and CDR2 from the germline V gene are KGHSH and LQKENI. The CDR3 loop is CASSPLPSRRLQETQYF. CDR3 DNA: TGTGCCAGCTCACCACTCCCCTCGCGGCGGTTACAAGAGACCCAGTACTTC.

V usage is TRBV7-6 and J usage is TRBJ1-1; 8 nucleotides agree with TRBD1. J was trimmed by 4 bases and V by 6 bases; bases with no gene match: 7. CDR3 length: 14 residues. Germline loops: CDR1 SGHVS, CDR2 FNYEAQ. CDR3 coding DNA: TGTGCCAGCAGTTCCAGGGGGCCGGGCACTGAAGCTTTCTTT. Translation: CASSSRGPGTEAFF.

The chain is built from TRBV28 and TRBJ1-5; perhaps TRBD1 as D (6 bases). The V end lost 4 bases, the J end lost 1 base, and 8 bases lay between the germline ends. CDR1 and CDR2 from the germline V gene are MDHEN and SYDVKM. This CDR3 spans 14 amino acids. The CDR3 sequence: CASSWGHSNQPQHF. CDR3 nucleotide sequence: TGTGCCAGCAGTTGGGGACACAGCAATCAGCCCCAGCATTTT.

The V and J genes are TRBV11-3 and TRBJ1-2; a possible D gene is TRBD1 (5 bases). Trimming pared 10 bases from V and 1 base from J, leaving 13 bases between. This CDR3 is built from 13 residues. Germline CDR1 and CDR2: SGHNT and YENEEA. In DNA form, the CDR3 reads TGTGCCACCTCGACGGGGGGTAACTATGGCTACACCTTC. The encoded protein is CATSTGGNYGYTF.

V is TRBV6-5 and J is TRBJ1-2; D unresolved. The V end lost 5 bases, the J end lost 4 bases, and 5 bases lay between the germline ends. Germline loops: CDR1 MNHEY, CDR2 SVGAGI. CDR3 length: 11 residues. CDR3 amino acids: CASSRGYGYTF. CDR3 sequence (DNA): TGTGCCAGCAGTAGAGGCTATGGCTACACCTTC.

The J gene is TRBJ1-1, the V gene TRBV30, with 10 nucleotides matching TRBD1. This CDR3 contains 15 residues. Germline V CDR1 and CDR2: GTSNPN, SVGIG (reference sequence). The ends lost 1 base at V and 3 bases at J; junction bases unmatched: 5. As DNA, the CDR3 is TGTGCCTGGAGTGCCAGACAGGGGGCTTACACTGAAGCTTTCTTT. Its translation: CAWSARQGAYTEAFF.

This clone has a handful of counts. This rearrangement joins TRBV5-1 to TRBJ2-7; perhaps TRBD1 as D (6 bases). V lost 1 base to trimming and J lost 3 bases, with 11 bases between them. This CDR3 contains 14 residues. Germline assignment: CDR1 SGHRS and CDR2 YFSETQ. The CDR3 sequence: CASSLPGQSYEQYF. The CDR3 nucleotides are TGCGCCAGCAGCTTGCCGGGACAAAGCTACGAGCAGTACTTC. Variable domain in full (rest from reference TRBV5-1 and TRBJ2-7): KAGVTQTPRYLIKTRGQQVTLSCSPISGHRSVSWYQQTPGQGLQFLFEYFSETQRNKGNFPGRFSGRQFSNSRSEMNVSTLELGDSALYLCASSLPGQSYEQYFGPGTRLTVT.

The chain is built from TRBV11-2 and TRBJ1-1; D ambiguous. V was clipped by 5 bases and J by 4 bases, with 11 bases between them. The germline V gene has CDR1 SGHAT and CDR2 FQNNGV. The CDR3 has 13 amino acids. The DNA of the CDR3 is TGTGCCAGCAGCCCGTCCGGGTTCACTGAAGCTTTCTTT. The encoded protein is CASSPSGFTEAFF. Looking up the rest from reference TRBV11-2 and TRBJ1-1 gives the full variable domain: EAGVAQSPRYKIIEKRQSVAFWCNPISGHATLYWYQQILGQGPKLLIQFQNNGVVDDSQLPKDRFSAERLKGVDSTLKIQPAKLEDSAVYLCASSPSGFTEAFFGQGTRLTVV.

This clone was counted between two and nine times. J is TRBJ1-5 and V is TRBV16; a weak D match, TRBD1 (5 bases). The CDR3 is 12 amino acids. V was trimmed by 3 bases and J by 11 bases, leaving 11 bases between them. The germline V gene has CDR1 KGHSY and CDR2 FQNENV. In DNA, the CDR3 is TGTGCCAGCAGCCAGTCAGGGTGGGCCCAGCATTTT. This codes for CASSQSGWAQHF.

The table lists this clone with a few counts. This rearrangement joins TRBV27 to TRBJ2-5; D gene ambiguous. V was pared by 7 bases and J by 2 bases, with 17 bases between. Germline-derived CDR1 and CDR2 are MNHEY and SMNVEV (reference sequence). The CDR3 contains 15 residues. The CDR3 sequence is CASKRSVLIQETQYF. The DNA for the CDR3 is TGTGCCAGCAAAAGATCGGTGTTAATTCAAGAGACCCAGTACTTC.

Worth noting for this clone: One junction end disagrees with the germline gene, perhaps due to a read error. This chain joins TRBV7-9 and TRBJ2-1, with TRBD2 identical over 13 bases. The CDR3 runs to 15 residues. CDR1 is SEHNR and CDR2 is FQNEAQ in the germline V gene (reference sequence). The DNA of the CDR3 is TGTTCCAGCAGCCTTACTAGCGGGGGGGCCAATGAGCAGTTCTTC. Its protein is CSSSLTSGGANEQFF.

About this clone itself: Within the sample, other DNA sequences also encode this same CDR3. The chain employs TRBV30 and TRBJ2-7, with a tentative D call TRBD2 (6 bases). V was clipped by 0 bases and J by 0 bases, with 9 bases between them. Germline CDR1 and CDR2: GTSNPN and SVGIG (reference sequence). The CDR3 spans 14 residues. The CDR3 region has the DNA TGTGCCTGGAGTGTTGGAGGGAGCTCCTACGAGCAGTACTTC. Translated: CAWSVGGSSYEQYF.

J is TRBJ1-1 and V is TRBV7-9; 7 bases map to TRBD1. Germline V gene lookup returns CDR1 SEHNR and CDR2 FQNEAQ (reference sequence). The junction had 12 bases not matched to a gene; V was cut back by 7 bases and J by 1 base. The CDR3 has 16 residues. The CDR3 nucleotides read TGTGCCAGCATACCCCCCTATGACAGGGAGAACACTGAAGCTTTCTTT. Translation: CASIPPYDRENTEAFF.